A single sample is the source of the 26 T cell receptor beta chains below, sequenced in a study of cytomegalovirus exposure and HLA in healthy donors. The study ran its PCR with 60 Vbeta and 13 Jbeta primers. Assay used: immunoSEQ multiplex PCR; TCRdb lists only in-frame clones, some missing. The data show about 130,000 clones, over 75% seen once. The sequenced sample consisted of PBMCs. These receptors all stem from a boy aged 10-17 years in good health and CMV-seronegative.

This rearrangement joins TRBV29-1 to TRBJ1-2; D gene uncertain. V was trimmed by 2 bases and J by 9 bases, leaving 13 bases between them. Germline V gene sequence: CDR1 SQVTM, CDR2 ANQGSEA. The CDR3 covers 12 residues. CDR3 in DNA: TGCAGCGTTGAACTGACGGCAGCGAGCTACACCTTC. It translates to CSVELTAASYTF.

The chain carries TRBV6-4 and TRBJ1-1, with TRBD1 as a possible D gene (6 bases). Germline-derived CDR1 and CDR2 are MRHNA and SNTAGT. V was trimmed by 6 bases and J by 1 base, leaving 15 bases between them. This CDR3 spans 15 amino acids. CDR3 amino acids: CASRADSLENTEAFF. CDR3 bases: TGTGCCAGCAGGGCGGACAGCCTAGAGAACACTGAAGCTTTCTTT.

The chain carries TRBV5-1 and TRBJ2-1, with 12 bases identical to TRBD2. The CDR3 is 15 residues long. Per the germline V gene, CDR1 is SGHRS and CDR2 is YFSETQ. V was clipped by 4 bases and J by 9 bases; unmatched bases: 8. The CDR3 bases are TGCGCCAGCAGCCTTCTAGCGGGGGGGCCCTCTGAGCAGTTCTTC. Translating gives CASSLLAGGPSEQFF.

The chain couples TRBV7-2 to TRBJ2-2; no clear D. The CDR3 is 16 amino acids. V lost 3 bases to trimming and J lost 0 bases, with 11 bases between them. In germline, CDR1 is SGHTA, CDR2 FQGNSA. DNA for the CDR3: TGTGCCAGCAGCTTTAAAAGGAGTTCGAACACCGGGGAGCTGTTTTTT. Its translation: CASSFKRSSNTGELFF. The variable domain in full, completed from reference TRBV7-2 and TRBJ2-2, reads GAGVSQSPSNKVTEKGKDVELRCDPISGHTALYWYRQSLGQGLEFLIYFQGNSAPDKSGLPSDRFSAERTGGSVSTLTIQRTQQEDSAVYLCASSFKRSSNTGELFFGEGSRLTVL.

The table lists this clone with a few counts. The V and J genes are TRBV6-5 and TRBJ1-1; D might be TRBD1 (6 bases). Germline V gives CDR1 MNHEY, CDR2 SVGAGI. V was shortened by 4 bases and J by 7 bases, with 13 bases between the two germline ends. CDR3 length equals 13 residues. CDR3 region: CASSFLGTNEAFF. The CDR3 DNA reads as TGTGCCAGCAGTTTCCTCGGGACAAATGAAGCTTTCTTT.

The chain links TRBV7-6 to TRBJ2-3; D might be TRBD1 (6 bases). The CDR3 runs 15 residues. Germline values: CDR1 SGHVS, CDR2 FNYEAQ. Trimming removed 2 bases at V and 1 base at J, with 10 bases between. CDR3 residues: CASSLTGQGTDTQYF. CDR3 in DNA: TGTGCCAGCAGCTTAACGGGACAAGGCACAGATACGCAGTATTTT.

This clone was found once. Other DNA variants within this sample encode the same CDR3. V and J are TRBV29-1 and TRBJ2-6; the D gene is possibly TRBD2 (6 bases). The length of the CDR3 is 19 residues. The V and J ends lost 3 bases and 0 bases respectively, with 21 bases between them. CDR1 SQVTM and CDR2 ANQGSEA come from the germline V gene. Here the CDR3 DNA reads TGCAGCGTTGAGCCGGCGGGGCAGGCGGCAAACTCTGGGGCCAACGTCCTGACTTTC. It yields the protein CSVEPAGQAANSGANVLTF.

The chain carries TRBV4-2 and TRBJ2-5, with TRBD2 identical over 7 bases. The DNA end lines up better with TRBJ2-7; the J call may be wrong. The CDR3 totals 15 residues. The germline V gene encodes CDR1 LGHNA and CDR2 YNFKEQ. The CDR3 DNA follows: TGTGCCAGCAGCCCACTACTAGCGTCTACCTACGAGCAGTACTTC. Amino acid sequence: CASSPLLASTYEQYF.

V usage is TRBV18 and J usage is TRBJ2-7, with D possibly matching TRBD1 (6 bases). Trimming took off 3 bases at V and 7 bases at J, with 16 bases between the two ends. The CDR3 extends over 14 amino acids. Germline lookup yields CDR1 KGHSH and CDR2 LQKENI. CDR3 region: CASSPGTQSLEQYF. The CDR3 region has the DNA TGTGCCAGCTCACCGGGGACACAAAGTTTAGAGCAGTACTTC.

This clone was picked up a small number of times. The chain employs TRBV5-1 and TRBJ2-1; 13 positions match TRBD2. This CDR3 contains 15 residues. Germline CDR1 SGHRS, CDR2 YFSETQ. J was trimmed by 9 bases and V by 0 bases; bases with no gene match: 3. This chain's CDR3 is CASSLELAGGSEQFF. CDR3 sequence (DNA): TGCGCCAGCAGCTTGGAACTAGCGGGAGGGTCTGAGCAGTTCTTC.

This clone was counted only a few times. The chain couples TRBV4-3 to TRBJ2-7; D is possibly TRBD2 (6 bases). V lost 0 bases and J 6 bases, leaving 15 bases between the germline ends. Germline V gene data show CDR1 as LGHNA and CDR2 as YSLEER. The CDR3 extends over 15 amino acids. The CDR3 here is CASSQDRVGGREQYF. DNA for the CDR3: TGCGCCAGCAGCCAAGACCGGGTCGGAGGGCGCGAGCAGTACTTC.

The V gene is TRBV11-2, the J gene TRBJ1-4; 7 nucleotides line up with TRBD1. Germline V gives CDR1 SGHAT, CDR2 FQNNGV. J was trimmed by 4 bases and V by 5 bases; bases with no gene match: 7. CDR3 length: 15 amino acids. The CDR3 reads CASSEQGSGNEKLFF. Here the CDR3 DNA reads TGTGCCAGCAGCGAACAGGGGTCGGGTAATGAAAAACTGTTTTTT.

The CDR3 DNA reads TGTGCCAGCAGCACAGGGGGGCGCGAGCAGTACTTC. Its translation: CASSTGGREQYF. The rearrangement uses TRBV7-9 and TRBJ2-7; TRBD1 matches 8 bases. Germline assignment: CDR1 SEHNR and CDR2 FQNEAQ (reference sequence). V lost 5 bases to trimming and J lost 6 bases; unmatched junction nucleotides: 3. CDR3 size: 12 residues.

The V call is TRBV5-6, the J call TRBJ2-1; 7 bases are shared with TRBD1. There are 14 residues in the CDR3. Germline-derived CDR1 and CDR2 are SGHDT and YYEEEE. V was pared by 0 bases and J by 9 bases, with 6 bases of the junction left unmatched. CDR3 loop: CASSLGPTGSEQFF. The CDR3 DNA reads TGTGCCAGCAGCTTGGGCCCGACAGGGAGTGAGCAGTTCTTC.

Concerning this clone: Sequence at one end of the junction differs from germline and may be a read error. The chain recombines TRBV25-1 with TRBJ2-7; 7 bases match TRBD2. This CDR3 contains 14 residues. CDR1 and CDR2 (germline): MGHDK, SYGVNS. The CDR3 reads CASSIRTSSYEQDF. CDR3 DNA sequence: TGTGCCAGCAGTATTAGGACTAGTTCCTACGAGCAGGACTTC.

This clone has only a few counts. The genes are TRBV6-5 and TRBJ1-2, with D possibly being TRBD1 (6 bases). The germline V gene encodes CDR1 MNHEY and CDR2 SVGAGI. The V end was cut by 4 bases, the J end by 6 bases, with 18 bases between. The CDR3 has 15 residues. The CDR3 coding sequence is TGTGCCAGCAGTTCAATATCAGGGGCGGTGAATGGCTACACCTTC. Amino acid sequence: CASSSISGAVNGYTF.

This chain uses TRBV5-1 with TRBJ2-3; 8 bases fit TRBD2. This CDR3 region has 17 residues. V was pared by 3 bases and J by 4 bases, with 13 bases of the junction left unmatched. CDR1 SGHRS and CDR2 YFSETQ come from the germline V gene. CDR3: CASSSGVAGPNADTQYF. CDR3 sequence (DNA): TGCGCCAGCAGCTCTGGGGTAGCGGGGCCCAACGCAGATACGCAGTATTTT.

This CDR3 is CASSVLAGGSYEQYF. The CDR3 DNA sequence: TGTGCCAGCAGTGTACTAGCGGGAGGGTCCTACGAGCAGTACTTC. The rearrangement links TRBV2 to TRBJ2-7; 13 bases map to TRBD2. This CDR3 is built from 15 residues. The ends lost 4 bases at V and 1 base at J; junction bases unmatched: 1. CDR1 and CDR2 (germline): SNHLY, FYNNEI.

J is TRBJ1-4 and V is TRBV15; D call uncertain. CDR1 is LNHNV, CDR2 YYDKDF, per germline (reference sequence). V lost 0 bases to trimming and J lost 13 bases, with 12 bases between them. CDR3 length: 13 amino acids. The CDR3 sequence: CATSREDRGRLFF. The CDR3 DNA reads TGTGCCACCAGCAGAGAGGACCGAGGGAGACTGTTTTTT.

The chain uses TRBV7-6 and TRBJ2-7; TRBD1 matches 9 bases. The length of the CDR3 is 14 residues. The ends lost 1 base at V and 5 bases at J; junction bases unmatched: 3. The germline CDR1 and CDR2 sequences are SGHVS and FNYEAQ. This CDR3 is CASSLVQGADEQYF. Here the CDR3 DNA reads TGTGCCAGCAGCTTAGTACAGGGGGCGGACGAGCAGTACTTC.

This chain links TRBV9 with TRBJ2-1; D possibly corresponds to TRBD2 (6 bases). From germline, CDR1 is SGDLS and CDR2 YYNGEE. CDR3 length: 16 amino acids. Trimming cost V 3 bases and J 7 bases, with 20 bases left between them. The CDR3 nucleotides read TGTGCCAGCAGCGCCGGACGGAGGACTATAGTTAATGAGCAGTTCTTC. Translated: CASSAGRRTIVNEQFF.

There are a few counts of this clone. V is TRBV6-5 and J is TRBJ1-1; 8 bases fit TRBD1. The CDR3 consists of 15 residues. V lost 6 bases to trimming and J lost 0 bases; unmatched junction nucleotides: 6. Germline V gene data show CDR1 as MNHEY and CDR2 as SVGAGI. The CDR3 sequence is CASRRDRSMNTEAFF. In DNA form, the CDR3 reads TGTGCCAGCAGGAGGGACAGGAGCATGAACACTGAAGCTTTCTTT.

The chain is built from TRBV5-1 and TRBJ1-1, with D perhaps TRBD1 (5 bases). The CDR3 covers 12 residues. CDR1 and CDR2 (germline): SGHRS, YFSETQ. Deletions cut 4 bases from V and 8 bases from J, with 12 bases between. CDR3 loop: CASSPPGGEAFF. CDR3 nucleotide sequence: TGCGCCAGCAGCCCCCCCGGGGGAGAAGCTTTCTTT.

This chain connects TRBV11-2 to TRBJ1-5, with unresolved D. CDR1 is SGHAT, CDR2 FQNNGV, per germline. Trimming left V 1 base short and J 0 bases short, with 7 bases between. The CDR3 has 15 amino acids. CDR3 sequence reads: CASSLVRGSNQPQHF. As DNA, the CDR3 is TGTGCCAGCAGCTTAGTCCGCGGTAGCAATCAGCCCCAGCATTTT.

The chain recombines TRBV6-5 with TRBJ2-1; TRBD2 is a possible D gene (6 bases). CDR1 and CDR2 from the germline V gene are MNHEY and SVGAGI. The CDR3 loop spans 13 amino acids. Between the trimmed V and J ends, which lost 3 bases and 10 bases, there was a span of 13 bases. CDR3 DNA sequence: TGTGCCAGCAGTTATAGAAGGGACTTGGAGCAGTTCTTC. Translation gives CASSYRRDLEQFF.

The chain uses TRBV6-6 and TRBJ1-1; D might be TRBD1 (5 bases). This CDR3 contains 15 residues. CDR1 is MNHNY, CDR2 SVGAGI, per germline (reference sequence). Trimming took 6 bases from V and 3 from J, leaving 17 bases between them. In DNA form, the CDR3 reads TGTGCCAGCAGAAAGGCGGGGGGAGATCACACTGAAGCTTTCTTT. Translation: CASRKAGGDHTEAFF.